This TCR beta chain was found in a study of cytomegalovirus exposure and HLA in healthy donors. Remarks on this clone: Its cognate antigen is unknown.

V lost 8 bases to trimming and J lost 1 base, with 11 bases between them. The CDR3 is 13 residues long. CDR1 MNHEY and CDR2 SMNVEV come from the germline V gene (reference sequence). The PCR used 60 Vbeta and 13 Jbeta primers. Libraries were prepared by immunoSEQ multiplex PCR; TCRdb keeps only in-frame clonotypes and omits some of them. The sample carries about 190,000 clones, about 80% recorded once. Overall study results and limits: The investigators catalogued 150 to 200 TCR beta chains as cytomegalovirus-associated.

The rearrangement joins TRBV27 to TRBJ1-1; tentative D call: TRBD1 (5 bases). Sequencing was performed on PBMCs. This receptor was obtained from a woman aged 40 to 49 in good health and CMV-seronegative. DNA for the CDR3: TGTGCCAGCGGAGGGACTAGGAACACTGAAGCTTTCTTT. This encodes CASGGTRNTEAFF.